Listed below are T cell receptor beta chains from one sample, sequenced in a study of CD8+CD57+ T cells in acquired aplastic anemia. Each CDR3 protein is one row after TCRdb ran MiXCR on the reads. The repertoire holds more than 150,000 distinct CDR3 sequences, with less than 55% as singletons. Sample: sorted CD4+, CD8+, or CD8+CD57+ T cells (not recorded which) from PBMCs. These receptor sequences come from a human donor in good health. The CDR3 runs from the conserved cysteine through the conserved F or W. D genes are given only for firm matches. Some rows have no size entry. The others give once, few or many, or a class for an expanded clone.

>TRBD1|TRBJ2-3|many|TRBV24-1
CATSDPGTDSTDTQYF
TGTGCCACCAGTGACCCGGGGACAGATAGCACAGATACGCAGTATTTT
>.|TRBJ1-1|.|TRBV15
CATSRAPETEAFF
TGTGCCACCAGCAGAGCGCCCGAAACTGAAGCTTTCTTT
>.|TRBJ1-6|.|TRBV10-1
CASSGPGAGSPLHF
TGCGCCAGCAGTGGCCCAGGGGCAGGATCACCCCTCCACTTT
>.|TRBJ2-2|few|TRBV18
CASFTGRNTGELFF
TGTGCCAGCTTCACGGGCCGAAACACCGGGGAGCTGTTTTTT
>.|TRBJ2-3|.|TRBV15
CATSRDGDTRYF
TGTGCCACCAGCAGGGATGGAGATACGCGGTATTTT
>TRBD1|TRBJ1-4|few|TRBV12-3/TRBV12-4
CASTTGGSYEKLFF
TGTGCCAGCACTACAGGGGGGAGCTATGAAAAACTGTTTTTT
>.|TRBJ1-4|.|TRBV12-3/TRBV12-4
CASTKRPVGEKLFF
TGTGCCAGCACTAAAAGGCCAGTTGGCGAAAAACTGTTTTTT
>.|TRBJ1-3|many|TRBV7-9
CASSLLGPGPFSGNTIYF
TGTGCCAGCAGCTTACTTGGCCCGGGACCCTTCTCTGGAAACACCATATATTTT
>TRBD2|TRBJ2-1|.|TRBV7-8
CASRQAGDGINEQFF
TGTGCCAGCAGACAAGCGGGAGACGGGATTAATGAGCAGTTCTTC
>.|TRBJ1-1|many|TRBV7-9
CASSSQGLGNTEAFF
TGTGCCAGCAGCTCACAGGGATTGGGGAACACTGAAGCTTTCTTT
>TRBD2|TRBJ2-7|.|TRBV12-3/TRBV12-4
CASSPRRREILVLVEQYF
TGTGCCAGCAGTCCCCGGAGGCGGGAGATTTTAGTCCTAGTGGAGCAGTACTTC
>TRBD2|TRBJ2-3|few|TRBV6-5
CASSYSASGITDTQYF
TGTGCCAGCAGTTACTCGGCTAGCGGGATCACAGATACGCAGTATTTT
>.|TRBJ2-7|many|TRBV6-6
CASSYSNEQYF
TGTGCCAGCAGTTACAGCAACGAGCAGTACTTC
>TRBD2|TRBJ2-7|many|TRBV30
CAWSVREPYEQYF
TGTGCCTGGAGTGTGCGGGAGCCCTACGAGCAGTACTTC
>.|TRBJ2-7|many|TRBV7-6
CASSLNLGEQYF
TGTGCCAGCAGCTTAAATCTGGGGGAGCAGTACTTC
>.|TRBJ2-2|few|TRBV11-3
CASSRRAGELFF
TGTGCCAGCAGCCGCCGGGCCGGAGAACTGTTTTTT
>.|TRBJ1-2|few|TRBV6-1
CASRAAGFNYGYTF
TGTGCCAGCAGGGCCGCGGGATTTAACTATGGCTACACCTTC
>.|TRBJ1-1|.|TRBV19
CASSIPVQGGEAFF
TGTGCCAGTAGTATCCCAGTTCAGGGAGGTGAAGCTTTCTTT
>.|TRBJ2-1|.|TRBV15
CATSKEWGRGDEQFF
TGTGCCACCAGCAAAGAATGGGGACGGGGCGATGAGCAGTTCTTC
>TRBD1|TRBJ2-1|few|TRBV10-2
CASSERTGKNEQFF
TGCGCCAGCAGTGAGAGGACAGGGAAAAATGAGCAGTTCTTC
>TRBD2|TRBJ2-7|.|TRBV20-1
CSAREQAGGDYEQYF
TGCAGTGCTAGAGAGCAAGCGGGGGGGGACTACGAGCAGTACTTC
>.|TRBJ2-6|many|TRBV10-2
CASSSTGANVLTF
TGCGCCAGCAGCTCCACTGGGGCCAACGTCCTGACTTTC
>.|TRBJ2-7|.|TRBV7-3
CASSLMAGSHEQYF
TGTGCCAGCAGCTTAATGGCGGGGTCCCACGAGCAGTACTTC
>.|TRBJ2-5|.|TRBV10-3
CAISEVTGARETQYF
TGTGCCATCAGTGAGGTAACGGGGGCCAGGGAGACCCAGTACTTC
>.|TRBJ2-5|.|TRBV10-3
CAISEVQGGETQYF
TGTGCCATCAGTGAAGTACAGGGAGGGGAGACCCAGTACTTC
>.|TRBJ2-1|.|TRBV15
CATSRVARLEQFF
TGTGCCACCAGCAGAGTAGCTCGGCTAGAGCAGTTCTTC
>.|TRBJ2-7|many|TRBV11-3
CASSLEGGLYEKYF
TGTGCCAGCAGCTTAGAGGGGGGCCTCTACGAAAAGTACTTC
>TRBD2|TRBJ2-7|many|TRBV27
CASSLSLAGPYEQYF
TGTGCCAGCAGTTTATCGCTAGCGGGGCCCTACGAGCAGTACTTC
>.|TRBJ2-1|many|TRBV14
CASSHRGYNEQFF
TGTGCCAGCAGCCACCGAGGCTACAATGAGCAGTTCTTC
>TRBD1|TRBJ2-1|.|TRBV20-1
CSASSGQGIYNEQFF
TGCAGTGCTAGTTCGGGACAGGGGATTTACAATGAGCAGTTCTTC
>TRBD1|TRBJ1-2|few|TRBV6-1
CASMGTGVQTTFNYGYTF
TGTGCCAGCATGGGGACAGGGGTTCAAACGACGTTCAACTATGGCTACACCTTC
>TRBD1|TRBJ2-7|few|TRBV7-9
CASSYYGTASYEQYF
TGTGCCAGCAGCTACTACGGGACAGCCTCCTACGAGCAGTACTTC
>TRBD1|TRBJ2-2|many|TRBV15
CATSRGGTGNTGELFF
TGTGCCACCAGCAGAGGGGGGACAGGGAACACCGGGGAGCTGTTTTTT
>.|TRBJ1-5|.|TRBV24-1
CATSDALGGNQPQHF
TGTGCCACCAGTGATGCCCTTGGGGGCAATCAGCCCCAGCATTTT
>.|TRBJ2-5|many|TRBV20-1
CSARAGLGNQYF
TGCAGTGCTAGGGCGGGGTTGGGGAACCAGTACTTC
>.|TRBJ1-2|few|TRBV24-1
CATSRDNYGYTF
TGTGCCACCAGTCGGGATAACTATGGCTACACCTTC
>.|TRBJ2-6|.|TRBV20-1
CSARPRGRMSGANVLTF
TGCAGTGCTAGACCGCGGGGAAGGATGTCTGGGGCCAACGTCCTGACTTTC
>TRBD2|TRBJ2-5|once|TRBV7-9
CASSFDRLAETQYF
TGTGCCAGCAGCTTCGATCGACTAGCGGAGACCCAGTACTTC
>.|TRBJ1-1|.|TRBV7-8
CASSNRAEAFF
TGTGCCAGCAGCAACCGCGCTGAAGCTTTCTTT
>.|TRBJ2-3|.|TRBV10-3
CAISDLADSSTDTQYF
TGTGCCATCAGTGATTTAGCGGATTCTAGCACAGATACGCAGTATTTT
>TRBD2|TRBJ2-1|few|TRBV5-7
CASSLRLAGGPKDEQFF
TGTGCCAGCAGCCTCAGACTAGCGGGAGGGCCTAAGGATGAGCAGTTCTTC
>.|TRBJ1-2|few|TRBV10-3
CAISVLGSGYTF
TGTGCCATCAGTGTTTTAGGATCCGGCTACACCTTC
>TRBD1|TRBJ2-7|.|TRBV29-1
CSVWTGGGDEQYF
TGCAGCGTGTGGACAGGGGGCGGGGACGAGCAGTACTTC
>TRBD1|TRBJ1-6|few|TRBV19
CASSRQGMNSPLHF
TGTGCCAGTAGCCGACAGGGTATGAATTCACCCCTCCACTTT
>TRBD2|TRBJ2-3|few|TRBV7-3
CASSPSGGADGDTQYF
TGTGCCAGCAGCCCTAGCGGGGGGGCCGATGGCGATACGCAGTATTTT
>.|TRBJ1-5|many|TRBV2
CASSEGSFSNQPQHF
TGTGCCAGCAGTGAGGGCAGTTTTAGCAATCAGCCCCAGCATTTT
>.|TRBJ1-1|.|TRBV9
CASSMGLLNTEAFF
TGTGCCAGCTCGATGGGCCTTCTGAACACTGAAGCTTTCTTT
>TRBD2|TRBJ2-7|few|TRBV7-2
CASKAGGPSYEQYF
TGTGCCAGCAAAGCGGGGGGGCCCTCCTACGAGCAGTACTTC
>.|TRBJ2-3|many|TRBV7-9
CATRTEGKTDTQYF
TGTGCCACCCGCACTGAGGGGAAGACAGATACGCAGTATTTT
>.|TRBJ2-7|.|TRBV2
CASRWMAYEQYF
TGTGCCAGCAGATGGATGGCCTACGAGCAGTACTTC
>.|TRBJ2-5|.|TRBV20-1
CSAIQETQYF
TGCAGTGCTATCCAAGAGACCCAGTACTTC